This is a list of T cell receptor beta chains from one sample in a study of long-term antiretroviral therapy in people with HIV. Method: immunoSEQ multiplex PCR; TCRdb's copy keeps in-frame clones and lacks some. The profile shows roughly 21,000 clones, roughly 80% of them singletons. Specimen: unsorted PBMCs, collected 0.2 years after starting antiretroviral therapy. Receptors were obtained from a woman aged 25-40 years with HIV. Both conserved end residues are part of each CDR3. Fields, in order: D gene, V gene, clone size, J gene, CDR3 length, CDR3 protein, CDR3 DNA. The D gene is left open where the match is weak. The size of a clone is reported for some rows only, either as once, few or many, or as a class for expanded clones.

d_call: NA; v_call: TRBV5-1; clone_size: NA; j_call: TRBJ1-1; cdr3_length: 14; cdr3_aa: CASSGAGRLAEAFF; cdr3_nt: TGCGCCAGCAGCGGTGCGGGCAGACTGGCTGAAGCTTTCTTT
d_call: NA; v_call: TRBV18; clone_size: NA; j_call: TRBJ2-5; cdr3_length: 14; cdr3_aa: CASSPPNPQETQYF; cdr3_nt: TGTGCCAGCTCACCACCGAATCCACAAGAGACCCAGTACTTC
d_call: TRBD1; v_call: TRBV5-1; clone_size: NA; j_call: TRBJ2-1; cdr3_length: 13; cdr3_aa: CASSGQALNEQFF; cdr3_nt: TGCGCCAGCTCGGGACAGGCCCTGAATGAGCAGTTCTTC
d_call: NA; v_call: TRBV27; clone_size: NA; j_call: TRBJ2-2; cdr3_length: 17; cdr3_aa: CASSFLGPAESTGELFF; cdr3_nt: TGTGCCAGCAGTTTTCTCGGTCCGGCCGAGAGCACCGGGGAGCTGTTTTTT
d_call: NA; v_call: TRBV6-5; clone_size: NA; j_call: TRBJ1-4; cdr3_length: 15; cdr3_aa: CASSYGITGNEKLFF; cdr3_nt: TGTGCCAGCAGCTACGGGATTACGGGTAATGAAAAACTGTTTTTT
d_call: NA; v_call: TRBV2; clone_size: once; j_call: TRBJ2-5; cdr3_length: 13; cdr3_aa: CASSSDRSGTQYF; cdr3_nt: TGTGCCAGCAGTTCGGACAGATCCGGGACCCAGTACTTC
d_call: TRBD2; v_call: TRBV6-5; clone_size: NA; j_call: TRBJ2-1; cdr3_length: 14; cdr3_aa: CATARLAGVDEQFF; cdr3_nt: TGTGCCACCGCTAGACTAGCGGGGGTGGATGAGCAGTTCTTC
d_call: NA; v_call: TRBV6-1; clone_size: once; j_call: TRBJ1-1; cdr3_length: 13; cdr3_aa: CASSVVGDAEAFF; cdr3_nt: TGTGCCAGCAGTGTTGTGGGGGACGCTGAAGCTTTCTTT
d_call: TRBD1; v_call: TRBV4-2; clone_size: few; j_call: TRBJ1-5; cdr3_length: 14; cdr3_aa: CASSQEQGNQPQHF; cdr3_nt: TGTGCCAGCAGCCAAGAACAGGGGAATCAGCCCCAGCATTTT
d_call: NA; v_call: TRBV7-8; clone_size: once; j_call: TRBJ1-4; cdr3_length: 14; cdr3_aa: CASSLTRGREKLFF; cdr3_nt: TGTGCCAGCAGCTTAACCCGGGGGCGGGAAAAACTGTTTTTT
d_call: TRBD2; v_call: TRBV5-5; clone_size: NA; j_call: TRBJ2-1; cdr3_length: 16; cdr3_aa: CASSLDGLAGNNEQFF; cdr3_nt: TGTGCCAGCAGCTTGGACGGACTAGCGGGAAACAATGAGCAGTTCTTC